This entry lists 9 T cell receptor beta chains sequenced from one sample in a study of cytomegalovirus exposure and HLA in healthy donors. The PCR was carried out with 60 Vbeta primers and 13 Jbeta primers. Assay used: immunoSEQ multiplex PCR; TCRdb lists only in-frame clones, some missing. The sample lists roughly 200,000 clones; approximately 9.5% were seen once. The sequenced material came from PBMCs. These receptors were obtained from a woman younger than 45 in good health and CMV-seropositive.

In this sample, this clone turned up a few times. The rearrangement joins TRBV2 to TRBJ2-3, with 8 bases matching TRBD2. The V gene's germline CDR1 is SNHLY and CDR2 FYNNEI. CDR3 size: 14 residues. The ends lost 3 bases at V and 15 bases at J; junction bases unmatched: 14. In nucleotides, the CDR3 is TGTGCCAGCAGTGATAGCCTAGCGGGCTTCAGCGTATATTTT. The encoded protein is CASSDSLAGFSVYF. The full variable domain, with the rest looked up from reference TRBV2 and TRBJ2-3, is EPEVTQTPSHQVTQMGQEVILRCVPISNHLYFYWYRQILGQKVEFLVSFYNNEISEKSEIFDDQFSVERPDGSNFTLKIRSTKLEDSAMYFCASSDSLAGFSVYFGPGTRLTVL.

The rearrangement joins TRBV19 to TRBJ2-7, with TRBD1 matching over 9 bases. The CDR3 totals 15 residues. Losses at the gene ends were 7 bases for V and 0 bases for J; bases not matched to a gene: 7. Per germline, CDR1 LNHDA and CDR2 SQIVND (reference sequence). Written as DNA, the CDR3 is TGTGCCAGTACCCGACAGGGGGGAAACTCCTACGAGCAGTACTTC. It encodes CASTRQGGNSYEQYF.

The V call is TRBV6-6, the J call TRBJ1-1; a possible D gene is TRBD1 (6 bases). V gave up 5 bases and J gave up 5 bases, with 18 bases separating them. The CDR3 is 15 amino acids. Germline assignment: CDR1 MNHNY and CDR2 SVGAGI (reference sequence). The CDR3 is CASSPGQLRYTEAFF. CDR3 in DNA: TGTGCCAGCAGTCCGGGACAACTTCGGTATACTGAAGCTTTCTTT.

The rearrangement links TRBV7-9 to TRBJ2-5, with 12 bases fitting TRBD2. TRBJ2-7 matches the DNA end more closely, so the J call is doubtful. Germline V gene lookup returns CDR1 SEHNR and CDR2 FQNEAQ (reference sequence). This CDR3 has 19 residues. The CDR3 is CASTEGGASGRDKTYEQYF. CDR3 DNA: TGTGCCAGCACCGAAGGAGGGGCTAGCGGGAGGGACAAGACCTACGAGCAGTACTTC.

This clone was seen a handful of times. This chain uses TRBV7-9 with TRBJ2-7; 9 bases are a match to TRBD1. The trim removed 10 bases at V and 3 bases at J, leaving 13 bases unmatched. The germline V gene encodes CDR1 SEHNR and CDR2 FQNEAQ (reference sequence). The CDR3 has 15 residues. As DNA, the CDR3 is TGTGCCATCTTCACCGGGACAGGGCCTCACTACGAGCAGTACTTC. Amino acid sequence: CAIFTGTGPHYEQYF. The full variable domain, completed using reference TRBV7-9 and TRBJ2-7, is DTGVSQNPRHKITKRGQNVTFRCDPISEHNRLYWYRQTLGQGPEFLTYFQNEAQLEKSRLLSDRFSAERPKGSFSTLEIQRTEQGDSAMYLCAIFTGTGPHYEQYFGPGTRLTVT.

This clone turned up a few times. CDR3 DNA: TGTGCCAGCAGTTCGTCCTATATCGGGGGGCACGAGCAGTACTTC. Its translation is CASSSSYIGGHEQYF. This sequence joins TRBV6-5 and TRBJ2-7; D might be TRBD2 (7 bases). Looked up from germline, CDR1 is MNHEY and CDR2 is SVGAGI. Trimming took 4 bases from V and 5 from J, leaving 18 bases between them. The CDR3 runs to 15 residues.

The rearrangement links TRBV6-5 to TRBJ2-1; D remains unclear. CDR1 is MNHEY, CDR2 SVGAGI, per germline. This CDR3 is built from 13 residues. Trimming shortened V by 7 bases and J by 0 bases, and 7 bases separated the two germline ends. CDR3: CASTRASYNEQFF. For the CDR3, the DNA is TGTGCCAGCACCCGCGCCTCCTACAATGAGCAGTTCTTC.

There are a few counts of this clone. The rearrangement links TRBV10-1 to TRBJ2-5, with 7 bases identical to TRBD1. The J segment lost 3 bases and the V segment lost 2 bases, leaving 0 bases of the junction unmatched. The CDR3 runs 13 residues. Germline loops: CDR1 WNHNN, CDR2 SYGVQD (reference sequence). The CDR3 here is CASSETGEETQYF. The CDR3 region has the DNA TGCGCCAGCAGTGAGACAGGGGAAGAGACCCAGTACTTC.

This clone has a handful of counts. The chain uses TRBV9 and TRBJ2-5; the D gene is possibly TRBD2 (5 bases). CDR3 size: 15 residues. Per the germline V gene, CDR1 is SGDLS and CDR2 is YYNGEE. V was trimmed by 3 bases and J by 5 bases, leaving 17 bases between them. CDR3 residues: CASSARSEPGETQYF. CDR3 bases: TGTGCCAGCAGCGCTAGGAGCGAACCGGGGGAGACCCAGTACTTC.